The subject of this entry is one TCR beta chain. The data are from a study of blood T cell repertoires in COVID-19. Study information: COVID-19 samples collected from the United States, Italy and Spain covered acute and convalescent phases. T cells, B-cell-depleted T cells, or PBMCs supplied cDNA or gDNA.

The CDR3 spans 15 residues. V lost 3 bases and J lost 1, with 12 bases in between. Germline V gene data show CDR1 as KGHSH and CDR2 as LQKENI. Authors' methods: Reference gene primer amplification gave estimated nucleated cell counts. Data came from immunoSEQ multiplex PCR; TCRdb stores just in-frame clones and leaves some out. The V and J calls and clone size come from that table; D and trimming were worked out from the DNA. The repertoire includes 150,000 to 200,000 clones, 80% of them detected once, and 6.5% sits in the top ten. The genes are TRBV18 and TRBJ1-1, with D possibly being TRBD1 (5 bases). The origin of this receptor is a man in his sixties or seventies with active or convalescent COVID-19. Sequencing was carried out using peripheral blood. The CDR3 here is CASSPGGHSNTEAFF. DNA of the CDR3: TGTGCCAGCTCACCCGGTGGACACTCGAACACTGAAGCTTTCTTT.